These 2 T cell receptor beta chains were all obtained from the same sample, sequenced in a study of cytomegalovirus exposure and HLA in healthy donors. The PCR ran on 60 Vbeta and 13 Jbeta primers. Sequencing was performed with immunoSEQ multiplex PCR; in TCRdb, only in-frame clones are kept and a portion is missing. The table records over 150,000 clones, less than 85% of them present only once. Sequenced input: PBMCs. The receptors stem from a man aged 55 to 70 in good health and CMV-seronegative.

The V and J genes are TRBV7-9 and TRBJ2-2; 8 bases agree with TRBD2. The CDR3 spans 14 residues. V trimming: 6 bases; J trimming: 0 bases; junction bases outside the gene matches: 0. Looked up from germline, CDR1 is SEHNR and CDR2 is FQNEAQ (reference sequence). The DNA of the CDR3 is TGTGCCAGCAGGCGGGAGGCGAACACCGGGGAGCTGTTTTTT. This codes for CASRREANTGELFF.

V gene TRBV6-6 combines with J gene TRBJ2-5; D is unclear. The V end was cut by 6 bases, the J end by 5 bases, with 10 bases between. In germline, CDR1 is MNHNY, CDR2 SVGAGI (reference sequence). There are 12 residues in the CDR3. The CDR3 coding sequence is TGTGCCAGCAGACCGGTCGGGGAGACCCAGTACTTC. It encodes CASRPVGETQYF.